This T cell receptor beta chain stems from a study of regulatory T cells in long-lasting Graves disease. This clonotype was seen a few times. Time point described: persistent/refractory GD, antithyroid drugs over 5 years with positive TRAb. The TCR library was made from RNA extracted from PBMCs. Researchers made TCR beta libraries by using iRepertoire HTBI primers and running Arm-PCR on CDR3 regions. TCRdb redid the calling of the multiplex PCR reads with MiXCR, one entry per CDR3 protein. The data hold approximately 400,000 distinct CDR3 sequences, with about 20% observed a single time. The receptor's source is a female donor with Graves disease. The sequenced sample was peripheral blood mononuclear cells (PBMCs), obtained when the disease was refractory, from a patient treated with antithyroid drugs.

This CDR3 reads CASSFNQGTGYTF. The CDR3 DNA follows: TGTGCCAGCAGTTTTAATCAGGGAACTGGCTACACCTTC. The genes are TRBV12-3 or TRBV12-4 and TRBJ1-2; maybe TRBD1 (5 bases). V lost 3 bases and J 7 bases, leaving 12 bases between the germline ends. The CDR3 contains 13 residues.